Below are 19 T cell receptor beta chains sequenced from a single sample in a study of sequential checkpoint blockade in melanoma. Sample treatment: randomized to nivolumab then ipilimumab (arm A) or the reverse (arm B). Generated by immunoSEQ multiplex PCR, the TCRdb table keeps only in-frame clones and is missing some. The table records about 13,000 clones, roughly a quarter of them present only once. The sequencing here drew on tumor tissue (inferred from file names), taken from a patient given nivolumab and ipilimumab in sequence. The receptors come from a human donor with melanoma.

V usage is TRBV16 and J usage is TRBJ1-2; D may be TRBD1 (5 bases). Trimming cost V 5 bases and J 2 bases, with 12 bases left between them. This CDR3 comprises 14 residues. Germline V CDR1 and CDR2: KGHSY, FQNENV. This CDR3 reads CASSRQSANYGYTF. As DNA, the CDR3 is TGTGCCAGCAGCAGACAGTCTGCGAACTATGGCTACACCTTC.

V and J are TRBV19 and TRBJ1-2; 10 bases line up with TRBD1. Germline trimming cut 3 bases from V and 7 bases from J; bases unmatched to any gene: 8. Germline V gene sequence: CDR1 LNHDA, CDR2 SQIVND (reference sequence). The CDR3 has 15 residues. CDR3 protein: CASSIWTGGEGGYTF. For the CDR3, the DNA is TGTGCCAGTAGTATCTGGACAGGGGGGGAAGGTGGCTACACCTTC.

This clone occurred a few times. The gene calls are TRBV7-8 and TRBJ2-7; D is unclear. CDR1 SGHVS and CDR2 FQNEAQ come from the germline V gene. The V end was cut by 5 bases, the J end by 6 bases, with 14 bases between. This CDR3 contains 13 residues. The CDR3 region has the DNA TGTGCCAGCAGCCGAACGACCGCCGGCGAGCAGTACTTC. As protein: CASSRTTAGEQYF.

The sample holds a few counts of this clone. The rearrangement links TRBV6-8 to TRBJ2-5, with 9 bases fitting TRBD1. Germline lookup yields CDR1 MNHGY and CDR2 SAAAGT. The CDR3 runs to 18 residues. With 0 bases clipped from V and 1 base from J, the junction kept 9 bases outside the gene matches. The CDR3 nucleotides are TGTGCCAGCAGTTACTCTCCCCTTAGGACAGGGGCCCAAGAGACCCAGTACTTC. It specifies CASSYSPLRTGAQETQYF.

The sample holds a few counts of this clone. V and J are TRBV11-3 and TRBJ1-4, with D perhaps matching TRBD1 (5 bases). V lost 1 base and J 7 bases, leaving 16 bases between the germline ends. The CDR3 runs 16 residues. CDR1 and CDR2 from the germline V gene are SGHNT and YENEEA. The CDR3 spells CASSLGGAGSGEKLFF. The CDR3 DNA reads TGTGCCAGCAGCTTAGGGGGAGCAGGGTCAGGTGAAAAACTGTTTTTT.

The chain links TRBV18 to TRBJ2-2; 7 positions match TRBD2. The CDR3 consists of 17 residues. The germline CDR1 and CDR2 sequences are KGHSH and LQKENI. V gave up 2 bases and J gave up 0 bases; unmatched junction bases: 6. The CDR3 region is CASSPGLLASNTGELFF. The CDR3 DNA is TGTGCCAGCTCACCAGGGTTACTAGCGTCGAACACCGGGGAGCTGTTTTTT.

This clone has only a few counts. The chain employs TRBV9 and TRBJ2-5; no firm D call. V was cut by 0 bases and J by 2 bases, with 14 bases left in between. CDR1 SGDLS and CDR2 YYNGEE come from the germline V gene. The CDR3 is 16 amino acids. The CDR3 bases are TGTGCCAGCAGCGTAGCTACTGACACCGGACAAGAGACCCAGTACTTC. Translation gives CASSVATDTGQETQYF.

V is TRBV23-1 and J is TRBJ2-7, with D possibly matching TRBD2 (5 bases). TRBV23-1 is an ORF, with its function uncertain. Trimming took 2 bases from V and 4 from J, leaving 9 bases between them. The CDR3 totals 13 residues. The CDR3 bases are TGCGCCAGCAGTCAAGTCTGCGGGTACGAGCAGTACTTC. Translation gives CASSQVCGYEQYF.

This clone was seen only a few times. This chain connects TRBV7-8 to TRBJ1-1; D gene uncertain. CDR1 and CDR2 (germline): SGHVS, FQNEAQ. The V gene lost 4 bases and the J gene lost 6 bases, with 12 bases spanning the gap. This CDR3 has 13 amino acids. The CDR3 coding sequence is TGTGCCAGCAGCTCCTACACGGTCCCTGAAGCTTTCTTT. The encoded protein is CASSSYTVPEAFF.

The chain links TRBV19 to TRBJ2-7; TRBD1 matches 9 bases. Germline assignment: CDR1 LNHDA and CDR2 SQIVND (reference sequence). With V trimmed by 1 base and J by 2 bases, 6 bases remained unmatched. There are 16 residues in the CDR3. The CDR3 DNA reads as TGTGCCAGTAGTATAGTTGGGGACAGGGACCCCTACGAGCAGTACTTC. Protein sequence: CASSIVGDRDPYEQYF. Full variable domain (outside the CDR3, taken from reference TRBV19 and TRBJ2-7): DGGITQSPKYLFRKEGQNVTLSCEQNLNHDAMYWYRQDPGQGLRLIYYSQIVNDFQKGDIAEGYSVSREKKESFPLTVTSAQKNPTAFYLCASSIVGDRDPYEQYFGPGTRLTVT.

This chain joins TRBV7-2 and TRBJ1-1, with D possibly matching TRBD1 (5 bases). The CDR3 contains 13 residues. The V gene's germline CDR1 is SGHTA and CDR2 FQGNSA. V gave up 4 bases and J gave up 2 bases, with 8 bases separating them. This CDR3 reads CASSWTSNTEAFF. In nucleotides, the CDR3 is TGTGCCAGCAGCTGGACATCTAACACTGAAGCTTTCTTT.

The V and J genes are TRBV28 and TRBJ1-4, with a weak D call TRBD1 (6 bases). The CDR3 sequence is 14 residues long. The V end was cut by 7 bases, the J end by 10 bases, with 19 bases between. Germline CDR1 MDHEN, CDR2 SYDVKM. The DNA of the CDR3 is TGTGCCAGCACCCCCGGGACAAATAAGAGAAAACTGTTTTTT. Translating gives CASTPGTNKRKLFF.

This chain joins TRBV11-3 and TRBJ2-1; 7 bases agree with TRBD1. The trim removed 7 bases at V and 6 bases at J, leaving 9 bases unmatched. Looked up from germline, CDR1 is SGHNT and CDR2 is YENEEA. The CDR3 is 14 residues long. CDR3 sequence (DNA): TGTGCCAGCACCCAGACAGGGCCTGGCAATGAGCAGTTCTTC. Amino acids: CASTQTGPGNEQFF.

V gene TRBV6-8 combines with J gene TRBJ2-5; a weak D match, TRBD1 (6 bases). V was pared by 5 bases and J by 3 bases, with 10 bases between. The CDR3 runs to 13 residues. CDR1 and CDR2 (germline): MNHGY, SAAAGT. The CDR3 region is CASSRHREETQYF. CDR3 nucleotides: TGTGCCAGCAGTCGACACAGGGAAGAGACCCAGTACTTC.

This rearrangement joins TRBV9 to TRBJ1-1; 7 bases line up with TRBD1. CDR3 length: 13 amino acids. The germline gives CDR1 SGDLS, CDR2 YYNGEE. V shed 5 bases and J 6 bases; nucleotides not matched to a gene: 7. The DNA of the CDR3 is TGTGCCAGCAGTACACAGGGGACCCCTGAAGCTTTCTTT. Translated, it gives CASSTQGTPEAFF. Full variable domain (outside the CDR3, taken from reference TRBV9 and TRBJ1-1): DSGVTQTPKHLITATGQRVTLRCSPRSGDLSVYWYQQSLDQGLQFLIQYYNGEERAKGNILERFSAQQFPDLHSELNLSSLELGDSALYFCASSTQGTPEAFFGQGTRLTVV.

The V and J genes are TRBV6-8 and TRBJ1-5, with TRBD1 matching over 9 bases. Germline CDR1 and CDR2: MNHGY and SAAAGT. The CDR3 extends over 16 amino acids. Germline trimming cut 5 bases from V and 2 bases from J; bases unmatched to any gene: 7. The CDR3 nucleotides read TGTGCCAGCAGTCAAGATACAGGGGGCGGCAATCAGCCCCAGCATTTT. This sequence encodes CASSQDTGGGNQPQHF.

This clone was recorded a few times. This chain joins TRBV19 and TRBJ1-1; tentative D call: TRBD1 (6 bases). Germline V gene lookup returns CDR1 LNHDA and CDR2 SQIVND (reference sequence). This CDR3 comprises 15 residues. V was trimmed by 5 bases and J by 5 bases, leaving 18 bases between them. For the CDR3, the DNA is TGTGCCAGTAGTTTGTACACAGGGCTATTGACTGAAGCTTTCTTT. It encodes CASSLYTGLLTEAFF.

This clone was counted only a few times. The chain has TRBV11-3 and TRBJ1-3, with a weak D call TRBD1 (6 bases). CDR1 is SGHNT and CDR2 is YENEEA in the germline V gene. The CDR3 totals 15 residues. V shed 4 bases and J shed 3 bases, with 13 bases lying between them. CDR3 DNA sequence: TGTGCCAGCAGCTATGATGGCAGGGGTGGAAACACCATATATTTT. Translating it yields CASSYDGRGGNTIYF. The full variable domain, with the rest looked up from reference TRBV11-3 and TRBJ1-3, is EAGVVQSPRYKIIEKKQPVAFWCNPISGHNTLYWYLQNLGQGPELLIRYENEEAVDDSQLPKDRFSAERLKGVDSTLKIQPAELGDSAVYLCASSYDGRGGNTIYFGEGSWLTVV.

The chain carries TRBV5-1 and TRBJ1-4; D gene uncertain. CDR3 length: 14 residues. Germline assignment: CDR1 SGHRS and CDR2 YFSETQ. V was pared by 0 bases and J by 4 bases, with 7 bases between. For the CDR3, the DNA is TGCGCCAGCAGCTTGGGTCCGATTAATGAAAAACTGTTTTTT. Translation: CASSLGPINEKLFF.